A single sample is the source of the 6 T cell receptor beta chains below, sequenced in a study of T cells in Graves' hyperthyroidism and ophthalmopathy. Amplification yielded TCR beta CDR3 regions, with RNA transcripts as the source. HTBI primers drove first-round RT-PCR of the TCR CDR3. TCRdb itself ran the multiplex PCR reads through MiXCR, one entry per CDR3 protein. Of 340,000 or so distinct CDR3 sequences in the sample, roughly a fifth are singletons; the top ten hold around 48%. The material sequenced was blood. The receptors derive from a woman aged 45 to 65 with Graves' hyperthyroidism.

In this sample, this clonotype turned up many times. The V call is TRBV6-2 or TRBV6-3, the J call TRBJ2-2; D perhaps matches TRBD2 (7 bases). Trimming stripped 0 bases from V and 6 bases from J, with 17 bases between. The length of the CDR3 is 17 residues. Per germline, CDR1 MNHEY and CDR2 SVGEGT. CDR3 sequence reads: CASSYSRGRRTPGELFF. As DNA, the CDR3 is TGTGCCAGCAGTTACTCGCGGGGGCGAAGGACGCCCGGGGAGCTGTTTTTT.

This clonotype was detected ten times or more. The CDR3 here is CASSFSGRGDYNEQFF. For the CDR3, the DNA is TGTGCCAGCAGTTTTTCCGGGCGGGGGGACTACAATGAGCAGTTCTTC. The chain couples TRBV12-3 or TRBV12-4 to TRBJ2-1; 8 positions match TRBD2. The junction had 7 bases not matched to a gene; V was cut back by 3 bases and J by 3 bases. This CDR3 comprises 16 residues.

This clonotype was seen a few times. This chain joins TRBV7-3 and TRBJ1-6; unclear D gene. Germline V gives CDR1 SGHTA, CDR2 FQGTGA. The CDR3 has 13 residues. V dropped 2 bases and J dropped 6 bases, with 5 bases sitting between them. CDR3 coding DNA: TGTGCCAGCAGCTTATCACCTAATTCACCCCTCCACTTT. Protein: CASSLSPNSPLHF. The full variable domain, with the rest looked up from reference TRBV7-3 and TRBJ1-6, is GAGVSQTPSNKVTEKGKYVELRCDPISGHTALYWYRQSLGQGPEFLIYFQGTGAADDSGLPNDRFFAVRPEGSVSTLKIQRTERGDSAVYLCASSLSPNSPLHFGNGTRLTVT.

This clonotype has ten or more counts. The V call is TRBV6-1, the J call TRBJ1-1; D unresolved. CDR1 is MNHNS, CDR2 SASEGT, per germline. The CDR3 extends over 15 amino acids. Trimming removed 2 bases from V and 2 bases from J, with 12 bases in between. Here the CDR3 reads CASSELPRPNTEAFF. The CDR3 DNA follows: TGTGCCAGCAGTGAATTACCGCGGCCAAACACTGAAGCTTTCTTT.

CDR3 sequence: CASMNSMNTEAFF. CDR3 bases: TGTGCCAGCATGAACAGCATGAACACTGAAGCTTTCTTT. The chain links TRBV2 to TRBJ1-1; D uncertain. Germline CDR1 reads SNHLY; CDR2 reads FYNNEI. Trimming cost V 7 bases and J 0 bases, with 9 bases left between them. This CDR3 is 13 amino acids long.

This clonotype has ten or more counts. The V gene is TRBV20-1, the J gene TRBJ2-7, with TRBD1 matching over 9 bases. CDR1 and CDR2 (germline): DFQATT, SNEGSKA (reference sequence). This CDR3 region has 13 residues. V gave up 7 bases and J gave up 3 bases; unmatched junction bases: 7. CDR3 loop: CSVRTGVIYEQYF. The CDR3 DNA follows: TGCAGTGTAAGGACAGGGGTAATCTACGAGCAGTACTTC.